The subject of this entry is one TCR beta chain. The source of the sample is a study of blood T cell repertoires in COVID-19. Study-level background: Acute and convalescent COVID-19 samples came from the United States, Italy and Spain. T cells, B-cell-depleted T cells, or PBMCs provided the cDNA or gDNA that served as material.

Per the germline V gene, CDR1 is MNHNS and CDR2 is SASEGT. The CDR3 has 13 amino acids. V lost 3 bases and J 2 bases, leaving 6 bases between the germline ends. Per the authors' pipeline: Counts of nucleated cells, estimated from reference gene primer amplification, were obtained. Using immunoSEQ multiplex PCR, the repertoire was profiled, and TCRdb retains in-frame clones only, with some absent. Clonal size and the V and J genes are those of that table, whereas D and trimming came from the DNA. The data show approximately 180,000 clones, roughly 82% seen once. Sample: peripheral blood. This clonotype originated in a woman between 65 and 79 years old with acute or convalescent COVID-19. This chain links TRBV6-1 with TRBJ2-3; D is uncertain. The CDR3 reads CASSEGFTDTQYF. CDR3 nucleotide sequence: TGTGCCAGCAGTGAGGGCTTCACAGATACGCAGTATTTT.